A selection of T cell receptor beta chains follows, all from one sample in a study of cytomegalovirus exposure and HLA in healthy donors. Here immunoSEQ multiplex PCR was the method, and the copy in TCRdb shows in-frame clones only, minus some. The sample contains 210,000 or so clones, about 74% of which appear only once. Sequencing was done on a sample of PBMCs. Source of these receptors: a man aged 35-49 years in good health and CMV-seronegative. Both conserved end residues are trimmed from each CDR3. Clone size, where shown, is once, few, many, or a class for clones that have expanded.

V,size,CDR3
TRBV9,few,ASSPERGDQTQY
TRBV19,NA,ASLPTGLNQPQH
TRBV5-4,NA,ASSEGTRGPNTGELF
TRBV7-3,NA,ASSLTLDSRDEQF
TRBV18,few,ASSPDSRQGRHEKLF
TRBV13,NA,ASSNARDSLAYEQY
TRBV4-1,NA,ASSQSGGGQETQY
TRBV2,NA,ASSPVSGGVDEQF
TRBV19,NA,ASSILWGPYNEQF
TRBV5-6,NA,ASSLARQPYNEQF
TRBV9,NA,ASSEGQGRNTGELF
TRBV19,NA,ASSRGLSNNEQF
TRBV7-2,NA,ASSLVAQGTYEQY
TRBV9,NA,ASSVRGLGLQETQY
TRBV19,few,ASSREALDTEAF
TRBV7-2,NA,ASSPWTGIDYEQY
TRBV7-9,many,ASSFGRTEAF
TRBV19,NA,ASTAGEGQPQH
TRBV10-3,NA,AISESREGPYEQY
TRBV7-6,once,ASSPLEGEAF
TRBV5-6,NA,ASSDTGHQETQY
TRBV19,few,ASKQLSGNTIY
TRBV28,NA,ASRGTGQGYEQY
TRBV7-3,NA,ASSTKRTLMPTFSNQPQH
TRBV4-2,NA,ASSPELREANYGYT
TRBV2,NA,ASRAPGVSGNTIY
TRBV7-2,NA,ASSLGQGTQPQH
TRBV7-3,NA,ASSPWTGREKLF
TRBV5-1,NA,ASSLEGVSYNEQF
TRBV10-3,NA,AIFGGGLDNEQF
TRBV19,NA,ASSIAGDGYT
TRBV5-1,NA,ASSLMAGASYNEQF
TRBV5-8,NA,ASSSHVRTDHFYEQY
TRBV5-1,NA,ASSLPGLAGGNEQF
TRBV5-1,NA,ASSLGGGSYNEQF
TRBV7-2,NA,ASSWTGGVSDNSPLH
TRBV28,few,ASSSTSELYEQY
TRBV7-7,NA,ASSPTGSYEQY
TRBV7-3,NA,ASSLGTVNTGELF
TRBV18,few,ASHGSRSNEQF
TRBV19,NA,ASSPLAEYNEQF
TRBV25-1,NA,ASRDRANTEAF
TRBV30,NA,AWSSTGTGGNQPQH
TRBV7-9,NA,ASSFRGGQETQY
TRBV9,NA,ASSGTSGGARGTDTQY
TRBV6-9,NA,ASTQDTTNTEAF
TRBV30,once,AWSPGGSETQY
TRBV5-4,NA,ASSLDPIQAPGVEQY
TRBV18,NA,ASSKGTPNTEAF
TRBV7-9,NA,SSSLEGANTEAF
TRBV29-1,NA,SVWTSGHNEQF
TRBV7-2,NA,ASSLAGRSGTEAF
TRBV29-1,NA,SVEDGSGYEQY